This TCR beta chain was sequenced for a study of blood T cell repertoires in COVID-19. Study in general: The analysed material was cDNA or gDNA that came from T cells, B-cell-depleted T cells, or PBMCs.

Measured with immunoSEQ multiplex PCR; TCRdb has only the in-frame clones, and not every one. This sample has 150,000 or so clones; about 88% occur once, and the top ten carry 7% to 8%. CDR1 and CDR2 (germline): MNHEY, SVGEGT. V was pared by 3 bases and J by 7 bases, with 13 bases between. This CDR3 region has 14 residues. Participant reports of clinical history set cohort assignment. Symptom resolution, clearance, or two negative PCRs marked the recovered donors of Cohort 3. The sequence was obtained from a woman aged 45-65 years who had recovered from COVID-19. This chain uses TRBV6-2 or TRBV6-3 with TRBJ2-4; the D gene is possibly TRBD2 (6 bases). Sequenced material: PBMCs or T cells enriched from blood (not recorded which). CDR3 sequence reads: CASSYAGSENIQYF. The CDR3, as DNA: TGTGCCAGCAGTTATGCGGGATCGGAGAACATTCAGTACTTC.